Presented here are 3 T cell receptor beta chains from one specimen sequenced in a study of response to subunit inactivated influenza vaccine. TCRdb independently ran MiXCR on the RT-PCR reads; one entry per CDR3 protein. Of 650,000 or so distinct CDR3 sequences detected, 14% appear once; the ten largest clones hold roughly 7.6%. Sequenced here: PBMCs from blood, sampled around 15 days before vaccination. Receptors originate from a man in his fifties who received an inactivated influenza vaccine.

The chain carries TRBV20-1 and TRBJ2-3, with 7 nucleotides matching TRBD2. The CDR3 extends over 19 amino acids. Germline V gene lookup returns CDR1 DFQATT and CDR2 SNEGSKA (reference sequence). With V trimmed by 3 bases and J by 2 bases, 20 bases remained unmatched. The CDR3 DNA is TGCAGTGCTAGGCCCGATGGAGCGGGGACCAGAACTTACACAGATACGCAGTATTTT. Its protein is CSARPDGAGTRTYTDTQYF.

This clonotype has only a few counts. This chain uses TRBV7-9 with TRBJ1-6; D is perhaps TRBD1 (5 bases). The germline CDR1 and CDR2 sequences are SEHNR and FQNEAQ (reference sequence). V was cut by 2 bases and J by 2 bases, with 10 bases left in between. This CDR3 region has 16 residues. CDR3 nucleotides: TGTGCCAGCAGCTTACCCGCAGGGACCTATAATTCACCCCTCCACTTT. It encodes CASSLPAGTYNSPLHF.

J is TRBJ2-7 and V is TRBV12-3 or TRBV12-4; D uncertain. V was pared by 2 bases and J by 0 bases, with 11 bases between. The CDR3 loop spans 15 amino acids. The CDR3 sequence: CASSLLRGFSYEQYF. The CDR3, as DNA: TGTGCCAGCAGTTTATTACGTGGTTTCTCCTACGAGCAGTACTTC.